The clone carrying this T cell receptor beta chain was detected only once. The sample comes from a study of shared clonotypes between healthy human individuals. As defined, naive CD8 cells were CD45RO-negative and positively selected for CCR7, with terminally differentiated effector memory CD45RA+ cells excluded. The assay was immunoSEQ multiplex PCR, and TCRdb's table has in-frame clones only and misses some. This sample has about 2 million clones, with 85% to 95% found just once. The germline gives CDR1 SGHAT, CDR2 FQNNGV. The CDR3 consists of 16 residues. V was cut by 0 bases and J by 0 bases, with 12 bases left in between.

The material sequenced was naive CD8+ T cells sorted from blood. This receptor was obtained from a man aged 18-30 years in good health. This chain uses TRBV11-2 with TRBJ2-7, with D unclear. CDR3 loop: CASSLDQVESSYEQYF. As DNA, the CDR3 is TGTGCCAGCAGCTTAGATCAGGTCGAAAGCTCCTACGAGCAGTACTTC.